This TCR beta chain is from a study of identical twins. Each CDR3 protein is one row after TCRdb ran MiXCR on the 5' RACE reads. The table lists 470,000 or so distinct CDR3 sequences, roughly 24% of them singletons, with roughly 3% in the top ten. The sample holds a few counts of this clonotype. The CDR3 has 15 amino acids. Germline V gene sequence: CDR1 SGHTA, CDR2 FQGNSA. V lost 4 bases and J 1 base, leaving 13 bases between the germline ends. Another study also made use of these data, one on T cells expressing NK-cell markers. As reported in that work: Sequenced donors, eight in total, included seven who were HCMV-seropositive and one who was seronegative.

The chain uses TRBV7-2 and TRBJ1-1; D might be TRBD1 (6 bases). This receptor was identified in a woman aged 18 to 35 in good health. The specimen sequenced was CD4+ T cells sorted from blood. The CDR3 bases are TGTGCCAGCAGCTACGCCGGGACATCGAACACTGAAGCTTTCTTT. This codes for CASSYAGTSNTEAFF.